This T cell receptor beta chain originates from a study of CD4+ T cells in melanoma. The CDR3 is made up of 13 amino acids. V was clipped by 5 bases and J by 10 bases, with 15 bases between them. CDR1 is MNHNY and CDR2 is SVGAGI in the germline V gene (reference sequence). As to this clone: The antigen remains undetermined.

Here immunoSEQ multiplex PCR was the method, and the copy in TCRdb shows in-frame clones only, minus some. The repertoire includes 140,000 or so clones, approximately 91% of them detected once, and about 1.6% sits in the top ten. The study, taken as a whole, reports: Neoantigen-specific CD4+ T cells in melanoma reportedly had diverse differentiation states. A reported correlation linked neoantigen-specific CD4+ T cells to CD8+, macrophage and B cell function.

V gene TRBV6-6 combines with J gene TRBJ2-1; tentative D call: TRBD1 (5 bases). The source is a human donor with melanoma. The chain's CDR3 is CASSQSTGGEQFF. The CDR3 DNA reads as TGTGCCAGCAGTCAATCTACAGGTGGAGAGCAGTTCTTC.